This T cell receptor beta chain was observed in a study of blood T cell repertoires in COVID-19. Study details: The origin of the acute and convalescent COVID-19 samples was the United States, Italy and Spain. T cells, B-cell-depleted T cells, or PBMCs supplied cDNA or gDNA.

Trimming shortened V by 4 bases and J by 2 bases, and 17 bases separated the two germline ends. This CDR3 has 16 amino acids. CDR1 SNHLY and CDR2 FYNNEI come from the germline V gene. The assay was immunoSEQ multiplex PCR, and TCRdb's table has in-frame clones only and misses some. This sample has some 40,000 clones, with approximately 80% found just once. The chain links TRBV2 to TRBJ1-1; perhaps TRBD1 as D (5 bases). The source of this sequence is an older man with acute or convalescent COVID-19. Sequenced input: peripheral blood. The CDR3 protein is CASSAIPGLGNTEAFF. CDR3 coding DNA: TGTGCCAGCAGTGCTATACCGGGACTCGGTAACACTGAAGCTTTCTTT.